Presented here are 23 T cell receptor beta chains from one specimen sequenced in a study of post-analysis software for immune sequencing data. No cognate antigen is known for these TCRs. TCR beta cDNA libraries had unique molecular identifiers. TCRdb redid the calling of the PCR reads with MiXCR, one entry per CDR3 protein. This table holds roughly 400,000 distinct CDR3 sequences, 30% to 40% found once. Points from the study as a whole: TRBV5-6, TRBV5-1 and TRBV20-1 belonged to a set of roughly five TRBV segments that were more frequent in patients than controls.

The sequenced material came from blood. The receptors were sampled from a girl aged 2-10 years with multiple sclerosis.

V gene TRBV9 combines with J gene TRBJ1-1; no reliable D call. The CDR3 covers 13 residues. V lost 0 bases and J lost 8, with 11 bases in between. The germline V gene has CDR1 SGDLS and CDR2 YYNGEE. The CDR3 is CASSVEGRYEAFF. CDR3 coding DNA: TGTGCCAGCAGCGTAGAAGGCCGGTACGAAGCTTTCTTT.

The V and J genes are TRBV6-5 and TRBJ2-7; D perhaps matches TRBD2 (6 bases). Trimming pared 1 base from V and 6 bases from J, leaving 13 bases between. CDR1 and CDR2 (germline): MNHEY, SVGAGI. This CDR3 comprises 14 residues. Here the CDR3 reads CASSYLDGGGEQYF. DNA for the CDR3: TGTGCCAGCAGTTACTTAGACGGGGGAGGCGAGCAGTACTTC.

The gene calls are TRBV12-3 or TRBV12-4 and TRBJ2-6; either TRBD1 or TRBD2 may fit D (5 bases each). The CDR3 has 19 residues. Trimming cost V 1 base and J 1 base, with 17 bases left between them. CDR3 sequence: CASSLGDSLRGSGANVLTF. In DNA form, the CDR3 reads TGTGCCAGCAGTTTAGGCGACAGCCTGAGGGGTTCTGGGGCCAACGTCCTGACTTTC.

This clonotype was counted once. This sequence joins TRBV2 and TRBJ1-6; weak D call: TRBD1 (6 bases). This CDR3 comprises 15 residues. Trimming left V 6 bases short and J 1 base short, with 10 bases between. Germline CDR1 reads SNHLY; CDR2 reads FYNNEI. Here the CDR3 DNA reads TGTGCCAGCAGGTCAGGGGAATCCTATAATTCACCCCTCCACTTT. Protein: CASRSGESYNSPLHF.

This rearrangement joins TRBV2 to TRBJ2-1, with D hard to call. The CDR3 totals 13 residues. The V end was cut by 4 bases, the J end by 10 bases, with 14 bases between. Germline loops: CDR1 SNHLY, CDR2 FYNNEI. The CDR3: CASSGDRVREQFF. Here the CDR3 DNA reads TGTGCCAGCAGTGGAGACCGAGTCAGGGAGCAGTTCTTC.

The genes are TRBV4-2 and TRBJ2-3, with 10 nucleotides matching TRBD2. Germline values: CDR1 LGHNA, CDR2 YNFKEQ. V lost 4 bases, J lost 3 bases, and 7 bases stayed unmatched. CDR3 size: 16 residues. The CDR3 nucleotides are TGTGCCAGCAGCCCCCCCACTAGCGGGACAACAGATACGCAGTATTTT. Its translation is CASSPPTSGTTDTQYF.

This chain joins TRBV7-8 and TRBJ2-1; no clear D gene. CDR1 and CDR2 (germline): SGHVS, FQNEAQ. The CDR3 length is 12 residues. Trimming removed 2 bases at V and 8 bases at J, with 7 bases between. CDR3 region: CASSLWFHEQFF. CDR3 nucleotides: TGTGCCAGCAGCTTATGGTTTCATGAGCAGTTCTTC. The whole variable domain, filled in from reference TRBV7-8 and TRBJ2-1, reads GAGVSQSPRYKVAKRGQDVALRCDPISGHVSLFWYQQALGQGPEFLTYFQNEAQLDKSGLPSDRFFAERPEGSVSTLKIQRTQQEDSAVYLCASSLWFHEQFFGPGTRLTVL.

This clonotype was seen a handful of times. V usage is TRBV12-3 or TRBV12-4 and J usage is TRBJ2-7; 15 positions agree with TRBD2. With V trimmed by 6 bases and J by 0 bases, 3 bases remained unmatched. This CDR3 has 16 residues. This CDR3 reads CASRGTSGRFSYEQYF. In nucleotides, the CDR3 is TGTGCCAGCAGGGGGACTAGCGGGAGGTTCTCCTACGAGCAGTACTTC.

The chain links TRBV6-5 to TRBJ2-2, with TRBD1 identical over 10 bases. V gave up 2 bases and J gave up 3 bases; unmatched junction bases: 0. The germline CDR1 and CDR2 sequences are MNHEY and SVGAGI. This CDR3 contains 15 residues. The CDR3 region is CASSYGTGDTGELFF. CDR3 bases: TGTGCCAGCAGTTACGGGACAGGGGACACCGGGGAGCTGTTTTTT.

Only a few counts were recorded for this clonotype. The rearrangement joins TRBV6-2 or TRBV6-3 to TRBJ2-6; the D gene is possibly TRBD2 (5 bases). V lost 11 bases, J lost 4 bases, and 12 bases lay in between. The germline CDR1 and CDR2 sequences are MNHEY and SVGEGT. CDR3 size: 13 residues. The CDR3 region is CALRGSGANVLTF. In nucleotides, the CDR3 is TGTGCCCTCCGGGGTAGCGGGGCCAACGTCCTGACTTTC.

This clonotype was counted between two and nine times. The gene calls are TRBV27 and TRBJ1-1; D remains ambiguous. CDR1 and CDR2 (germline): MNHEY, SMNVEV (reference sequence). There are 14 residues in the CDR3. Trimming left V 3 bases short and J 4 bases short, with 12 bases between. CDR3 nucleotide sequence: TGTGCCAGCAGTTTTTCCCCCTGGAGCACTGAAGCTTTCTTT. This gives the protein CASSFSPWSTEAFF.

The chain links TRBV29-1 to TRBJ2-4; D could derive from TRBD1 or TRBD2 (6 bases each). Per the germline V gene, CDR1 is SQVTM and CDR2 is ANQGSEA. CDR3 length: 16 amino acids. Trimming removed 2 bases from V and 3 bases from J, with 17 bases in between. The chain's CDR3 is CSVELRGLSGKNIQYF. In nucleotides, the CDR3 is TGCAGCGTTGAACTCCGGGGGCTGTCGGGCAAAAACATTCAGTACTTC.

V and J are TRBV5-1 and TRBJ1-1; D possibly corresponds to TRBD1 (5 bases). The germline CDR1 and CDR2 sequences are SGHRS and YFSETQ. V lost 1 base to trimming and J lost 1 base, with 14 bases between them. This CDR3 is built from 16 residues. The DNA for the CDR3 is TGCGCCAGCAGCTTGAGAGCCGGGACGGGGAACACTGAAGCTTTCTTT. This translates into CASSLRAGTGNTEAFF.

The rearrangement joins TRBV28 to TRBJ1-1, with D possibly TRBD1 on 5 matching bases. Germline assignment: CDR1 MDHEN and CDR2 SYDVKM. The germline V and J ends were trimmed by 2 bases and 0 bases, with 13 bases remaining between them. The CDR3 runs 16 residues. The CDR3, as DNA: TGTGCCAGCAGTTTAGAGGGACGGAGCATGAACACTGAAGCTTTCTTT. As protein: CASSLEGRSMNTEAFF.

The J gene is TRBJ2-3, the V gene TRBV12-3 or TRBV12-4; TRBD1 or TRBD2 may be the D gene (6 bases each). Trimming cost V 3 bases and J 6 bases, with 13 bases left between them. This CDR3 spans 14 amino acids. DNA of the CDR3: TGTGCCAGCAGTTTCGGCAGGGGAGGCGATACGCAGTATTTT. Translated: CASSFGRGGDTQYF.

The chain has TRBV7-9 and TRBJ1-6; no clear D. The CDR3 has 14 amino acids. Germline V gives CDR1 SEHNR, CDR2 FQNEAQ (reference sequence). With 2 bases removed from V and 9 bases from J, the gap between germline ends came to 11 bases. CDR3 sequence reads: CASSLQTPSSPLHF. The CDR3 DNA reads TGTGCCAGCAGCTTACAGACCCCTAGTTCACCCCTCCACTTT.

The chain uses TRBV20-1 and TRBJ2-1; 7 nucleotides align to TRBD2. CDR1 is DFQATT and CDR2 is SNEGSKA in the germline V gene (reference sequence). The CDR3 spans 14 residues. The junction had 6 bases not matched to a gene; V was cut back by 3 bases and J by 4 bases. The CDR3 sequence is CSASLSSGYNEQFF. CDR3 bases: TGCAGTGCTAGCTTGTCTAGCGGATACAATGAGCAGTTCTTC.

This clonotype has ten or more counts. This chain uses TRBV5-1 with TRBJ1-6; a possible D gene is TRBD1 (5 bases). Germline V gene sequence: CDR1 SGHRS, CDR2 YFSETQ. The CDR3 is made up of 17 amino acids. V gave up 3 bases and J gave up 3 bases, with 16 bases separating them. The CDR3 DNA is TGCGCCAGCAGCTCTCAGGGATTGGGGAACTATAATTCACCCCTCCACTTT. Encoded protein: CASSSQGLGNYNSPLHF.

This chain joins TRBV20-1 and TRBJ1-5, with D possibly matching TRBD1 (5 bases). The CDR3 runs to 16 residues. Trimming pared 2 bases from V and 5 bases from J, leaving 19 bases between. The germline CDR1 and CDR2 sequences are DFQATT and SNEGSKA (reference sequence). CDR3 coding DNA: TGCAGTGCTAGACCCACCAGTGGGCAGGGTGATCAGCCCCAGCATTTT. Translated, it gives CSARPTSGQGDQPQHF.

About this clonotype: A junction end diverges from the germline sequence, so it may reflect a read error. This sequence joins TRBV5-5 and TRBJ1-5; D not resolved. CDR3 length: 15 residues. CDR1 SGHKS and CDR2 YYEKEE come from the germline V gene (reference sequence). The CDR3 is CASSFAGRSNQPQHF. The DNA of the CDR3 is TGTGCCAGCAGCTTTGCCGGCCGCAGCAATCAGCCCCAGCATTTC.

The chain is built from TRBV20-1 and TRBJ2-5; D gene unclear. The CDR3 has 15 residues. Trimming removed 0 bases at V and 1 base at J, with 12 bases between. Looked up from germline, CDR1 is DFQATT and CDR2 is SNEGSKA (reference sequence). In nucleotides, the CDR3 is TGCAGTGCTAGAGATCAACGGAGCCTCCAAGAGACCCAGTACTTC. It translates to CSARDQRSLQETQYF.

The chain joins TRBV20-1 to TRBJ2-7; D remains unclear. The germline V gene encodes CDR1 DFQATT and CDR2 SNEGSKA (reference sequence). With 2 bases removed from V and 2 bases from J, the gap between germline ends came to 7 bases. The CDR3 loop spans 12 amino acids. CDR3 sequence reads: CSARTITYEQYF. The CDR3 nucleotides read TGCAGTGCTAGAACTATAACCTACGAGCAGTACTTC.

This clonotype was detected only a few times. The chain is built from TRBV5-1 and TRBJ1-4; D perhaps matches TRBD1 (6 bases). Germline V gives CDR1 SGHRS, CDR2 YFSETQ. The CDR3 is made up of 15 amino acids. V lost 4 bases, J lost 0 bases, and 10 bases lay in between. CDR3 nucleotides: TGCGCCAGCAGCAGGGGGGGTGCAACTAATGAAAAACTGTTTTTT. This sequence encodes CASSRGGATNEKLFF.